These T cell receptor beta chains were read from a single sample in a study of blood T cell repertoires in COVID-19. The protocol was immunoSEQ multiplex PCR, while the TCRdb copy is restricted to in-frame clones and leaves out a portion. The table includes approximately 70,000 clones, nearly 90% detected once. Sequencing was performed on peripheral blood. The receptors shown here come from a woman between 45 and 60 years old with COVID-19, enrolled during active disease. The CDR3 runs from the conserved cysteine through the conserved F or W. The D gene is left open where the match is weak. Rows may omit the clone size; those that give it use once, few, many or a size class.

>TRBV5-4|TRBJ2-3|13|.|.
CASSPVGADTQYF
TGTGCCAGCAGCCCGGTGGGGGCCGATACGCAGTATTTT
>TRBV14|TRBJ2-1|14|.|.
CASSQGRGRGEQFF
TGTGCCAGCAGCCAAGGGAGGGGGCGAGGTGAGCAGTTCTTC
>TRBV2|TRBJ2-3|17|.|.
CASRVSVRDTSTDTQYF
TGTGCCAGCAGAGTCTCCGTCCGGGACACTAGCACAGATACGCAGTATTTT
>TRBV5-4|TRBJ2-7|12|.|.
CASSFPLREQYF
TGTGCCAGCAGCTTCCCCTTGAGAGAGCAGTACTTC
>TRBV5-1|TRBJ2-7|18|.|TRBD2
CASSRLAGGQSVSYEQYF
TGCGCCAGCAGTCGACTAGCGGGAGGGCAAAGTGTTTCCTACGAGCAGTACTTC
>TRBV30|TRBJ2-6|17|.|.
CAWSGDTPSSGANVLTF
TGTGCCTGGAGTGGGGACACTCCGAGCTCTGGGGCCAACGTCCTGACTTTC
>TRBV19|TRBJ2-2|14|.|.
CASSTGVNTGELFF
TGTGCCAGTAGCACCGGGGTTAACACCGGGGAGCTGTTTTTT
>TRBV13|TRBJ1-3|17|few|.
CASSLGRSGRSGNTIYF
TGTGCCAGCAGCTTAGGTCGCTCAGGTCGGTCTGGAAACACCATATATTTT
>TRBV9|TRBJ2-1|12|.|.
CASSVDVGEQFF
TGTGCCAGCAGCGTAGATGTCGGGGAGCAGTTCTTC
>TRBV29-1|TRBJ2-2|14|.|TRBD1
CSVSSTGGTGELFF
TGCAGCGTTTCAAGCACAGGGGGCACCGGGGAGCTGTTTTTT
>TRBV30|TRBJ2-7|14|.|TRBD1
CAWKPGTGGYEQYF
TGTGCCTGGAAACCCGGGACAGGGGGCTACGAGCAGTACTTC
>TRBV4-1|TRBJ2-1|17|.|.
CASSSNRWGSAYNEQFF
TGCGCCAGCAGCTCCAATCGATGGGGTAGCGCATACAATGAGCAGTTCTTC
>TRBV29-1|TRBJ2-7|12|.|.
CSVDGGGDEQYF
TGCAGCGTTGATGGGGGGGGCGACGAGCAGTACTTC
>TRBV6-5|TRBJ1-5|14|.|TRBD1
CASSNTGGSQPQHF
TGTGCCAGCAGTAATACAGGGGGCAGTCAGCCCCAGCATTTT
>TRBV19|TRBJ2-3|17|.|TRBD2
CASSIETSGFSTDTQYF
TGTGCCAGTAGTATAGAGACTAGCGGTTTTTCCACAGATACGCAGTATTTT
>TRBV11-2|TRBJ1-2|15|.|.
CASSLSHGGLGGYTF
TGTGCCAGCAGCTTAAGCCACGGAGGGTTAGGTGGCTACACCTTC
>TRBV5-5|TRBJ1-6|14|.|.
CASSSWRNNSPLHF
TGTGCCAGCAGCTCTTGGCGGAACAATTCACCCCTCCACTTT
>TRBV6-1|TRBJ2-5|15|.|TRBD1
CASSEGQSIRETQYF
TGTGCCAGCAGTGAGGGACAGAGCATTAGAGAGACCCAGTACTTC
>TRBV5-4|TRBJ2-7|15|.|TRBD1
CASSLSNRGWDEQYF
TGTGCCAGCAGCTTATCAAACAGGGGTTGGGACGAGCAGTACTTC
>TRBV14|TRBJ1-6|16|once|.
CASSQGGTGYNSPLHF
TGTGCCAGCAGCCAAGGGGGCACAGGATATAATTCACCCCTCCACTTT
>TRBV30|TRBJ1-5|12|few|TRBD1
CAAGQAFQPQHF
TGTGCCGCCGGACAGGCGTTTCAGCCCCAGCATTTT
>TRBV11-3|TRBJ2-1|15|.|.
CASSLGPGTHNEQFF
TGTGCCAGCAGCTTAGGTCCCGGGACACACAATGAGCAGTTCTTC
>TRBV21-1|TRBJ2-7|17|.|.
CASIRTLQGTTAYEQYF
TGTGCCAGCATCAGAACCTTACAGGGGACCACCGCCTACGAGCAGTACTTC
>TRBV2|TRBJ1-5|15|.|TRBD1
CASTSGQHSNQPQHF
TGTGCCAGCACCTCGGGACAGCATAGCAATCAGCCCCAGCATTTT
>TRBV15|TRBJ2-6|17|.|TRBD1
CATSRGQGPLGANVLTF
TGTGCCACCAGCAGAGGACAGGGTCCACTTGGGGCCAACGTCCTGACTTTC
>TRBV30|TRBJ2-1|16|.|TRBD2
CAWSKGLAGEFREQFF
TGTGCCTGGAGTAAGGGACTAGCGGGAGAATTCAGGGAGCAGTTCTTC
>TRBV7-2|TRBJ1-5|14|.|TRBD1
CASSPAGGGQPQHF
TGTGCCAGCAGCCCCGCAGGGGGCGGGCAGCCCCAGCATTTT
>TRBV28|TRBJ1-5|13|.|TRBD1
CAINRGLNQPQHF
TGTGCCATAAACAGGGGCCTCAATCAGCCCCAGCATTTT
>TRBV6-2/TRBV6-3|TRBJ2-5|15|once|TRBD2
CASSYRGGIQETQYF
TGTGCCAGCAGTTATCGCGGGGGAATCCAAGAGACCCAGTACTTC
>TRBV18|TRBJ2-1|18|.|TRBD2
CASSPRGREMWGDNEQFF
TGTGCCAGCTCACCGCGGGGGAGGGAGATGTGGGGCGACAATGAGCAGTTCTTC
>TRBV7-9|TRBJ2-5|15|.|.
CASSLEGVRQETQYF
TGTGCCAGCAGCTTAGAAGGGGTTCGCCAAGAGACCCAGTACTTC
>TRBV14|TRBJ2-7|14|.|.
CASSQGGPSYEQYF
TGTGCCAGCAGCCAAGGGGGGCCTTCCTACGAGCAGTACTTC